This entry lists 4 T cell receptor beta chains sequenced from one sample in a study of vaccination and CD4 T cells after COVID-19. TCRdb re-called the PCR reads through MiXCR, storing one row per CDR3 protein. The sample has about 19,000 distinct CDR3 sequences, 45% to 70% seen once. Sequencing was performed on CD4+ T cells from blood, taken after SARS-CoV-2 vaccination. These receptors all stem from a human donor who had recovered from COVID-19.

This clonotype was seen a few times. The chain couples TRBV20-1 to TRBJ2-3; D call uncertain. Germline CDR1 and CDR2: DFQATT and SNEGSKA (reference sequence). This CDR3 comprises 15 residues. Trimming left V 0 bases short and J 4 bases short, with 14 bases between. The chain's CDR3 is CSARDLGRSSDTQYF. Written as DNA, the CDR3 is TGCAGTGCTAGAGATCTCGGCAGGTCGTCAGATACGCAGTATTTT.

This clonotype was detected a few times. The CDR3 DNA reads TGTGCCAGCAGTCGAACCGGACAGGGCCGTCAGCCCCAGCATTTT. This gives the protein CASSRTGQGRQPQHF. This chain links TRBV6-1 with TRBJ1-5; TRBD1 agrees at 8 bases. After removal of 5 bases from V and 6 bases from J, the junction contained 9 bases not matched to a gene. Germline V gene data show CDR1 as MNHNS and CDR2 as SASEGT. This CDR3 is 15 amino acids long.

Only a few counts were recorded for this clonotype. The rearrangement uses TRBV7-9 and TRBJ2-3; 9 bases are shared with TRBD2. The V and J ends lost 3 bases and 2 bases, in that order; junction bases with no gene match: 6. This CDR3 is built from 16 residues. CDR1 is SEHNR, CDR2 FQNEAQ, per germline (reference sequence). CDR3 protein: CASSFPRLAATDTQYF. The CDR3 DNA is TGTGCCAGCAGCTTTCCCCGACTAGCGGCCACAGATACGCAGTATTTT.

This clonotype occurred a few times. CDR3 region: CSARDSPGLAEDTQYF. CDR3 DNA: TGCAGTGCTAGAGATTCGCCTGGACTAGCGGAAGATACGCAGTATTTT. This chain links TRBV20-1 with TRBJ2-3, with 10 positions matching TRBD2. The germline V gene encodes CDR1 DFQATT and CDR2 SNEGSKA (reference sequence). V was clipped by 0 bases and J by 5 bases; unmatched bases: 8. This CDR3 is built from 16 residues.